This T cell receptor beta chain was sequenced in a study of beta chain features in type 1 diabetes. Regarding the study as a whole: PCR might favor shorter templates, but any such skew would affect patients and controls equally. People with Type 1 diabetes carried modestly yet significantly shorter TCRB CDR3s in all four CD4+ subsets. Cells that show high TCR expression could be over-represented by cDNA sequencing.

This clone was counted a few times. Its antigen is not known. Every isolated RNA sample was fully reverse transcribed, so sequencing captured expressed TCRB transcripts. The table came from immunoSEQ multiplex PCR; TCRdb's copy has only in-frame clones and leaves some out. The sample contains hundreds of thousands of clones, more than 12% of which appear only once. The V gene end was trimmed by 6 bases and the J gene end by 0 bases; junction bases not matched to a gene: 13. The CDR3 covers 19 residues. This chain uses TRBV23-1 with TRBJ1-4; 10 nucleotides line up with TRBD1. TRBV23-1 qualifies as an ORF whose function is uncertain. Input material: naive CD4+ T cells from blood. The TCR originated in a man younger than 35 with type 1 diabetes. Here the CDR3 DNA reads TGCGCCAGCAGCATACCAGGGACAGGGGAAACTGCAACTAATGAAAAACTGTTTTTT. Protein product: CASSIPGTGETATNEKLFF.